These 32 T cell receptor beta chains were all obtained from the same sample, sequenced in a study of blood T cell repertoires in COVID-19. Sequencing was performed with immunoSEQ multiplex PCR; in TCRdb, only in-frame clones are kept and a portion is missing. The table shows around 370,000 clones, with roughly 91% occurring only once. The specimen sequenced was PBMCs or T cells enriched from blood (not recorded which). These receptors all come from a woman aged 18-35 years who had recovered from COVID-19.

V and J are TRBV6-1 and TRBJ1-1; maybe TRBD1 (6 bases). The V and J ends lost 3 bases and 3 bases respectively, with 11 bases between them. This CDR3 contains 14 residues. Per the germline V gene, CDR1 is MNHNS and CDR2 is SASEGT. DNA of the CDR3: TGTGCCAGCAGTGAGGGGGCCGGAGACACTGAAGCTTTCTTT. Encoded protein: CASSEGAGDTEAFF.

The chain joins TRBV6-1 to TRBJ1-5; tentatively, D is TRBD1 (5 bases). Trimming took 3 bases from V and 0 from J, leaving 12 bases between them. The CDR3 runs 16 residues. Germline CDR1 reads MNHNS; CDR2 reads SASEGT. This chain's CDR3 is CASSERGSHSNQPQHF. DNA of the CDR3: TGTGCCAGCAGTGAGCGGGGCAGCCATAGCAATCAGCCCCAGCATTTT.

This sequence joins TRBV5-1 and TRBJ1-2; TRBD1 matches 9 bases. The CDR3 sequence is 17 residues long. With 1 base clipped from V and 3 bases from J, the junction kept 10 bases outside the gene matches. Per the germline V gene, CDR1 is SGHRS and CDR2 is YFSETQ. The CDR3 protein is CASSLFKTGGADYGYTF. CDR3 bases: TGCGCCAGCAGCTTGTTTAAAACAGGGGGCGCGGACTATGGCTACACCTTC.

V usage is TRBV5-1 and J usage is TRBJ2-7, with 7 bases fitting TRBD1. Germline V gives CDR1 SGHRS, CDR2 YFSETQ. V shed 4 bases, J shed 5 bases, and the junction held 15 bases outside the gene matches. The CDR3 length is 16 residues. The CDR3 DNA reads TGCGCCAGCAGCAGGACACGGGACAGTGGTAGCCACGAGCAGTACTTC. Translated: CASSRTRDSGSHEQYF.

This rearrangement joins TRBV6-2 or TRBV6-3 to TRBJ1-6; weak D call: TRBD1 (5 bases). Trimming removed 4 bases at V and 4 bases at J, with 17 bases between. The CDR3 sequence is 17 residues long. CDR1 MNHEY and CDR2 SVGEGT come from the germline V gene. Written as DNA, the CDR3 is TGTGCCAGCAGTTTAGGGCAGGGCAGAAGTTATAATTCACCCCTCCACTTT. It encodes CASSLGQGRSYNSPLHF.

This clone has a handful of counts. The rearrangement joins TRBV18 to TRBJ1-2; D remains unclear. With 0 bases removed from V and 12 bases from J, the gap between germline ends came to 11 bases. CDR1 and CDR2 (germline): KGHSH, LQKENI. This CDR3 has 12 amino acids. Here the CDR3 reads CASSPPAGLHTF. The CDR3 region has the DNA TGTGCCAGCTCACCACCAGCTGGTTTGCACACCTTC.

CDR3 loop: CASTPGGTNEKLFF. DNA for the CDR3: TGTGCCAGCACCCCGGGAGGGACTAATGAAAAACTGTTTTTT. The chain carries TRBV2 and TRBJ1-4; D is unclear. The CDR3 totals 14 residues. Germline lookup yields CDR1 SNHLY and CDR2 FYNNEI. Trimming cost V 7 bases and J 2 bases, with 11 bases left between them.

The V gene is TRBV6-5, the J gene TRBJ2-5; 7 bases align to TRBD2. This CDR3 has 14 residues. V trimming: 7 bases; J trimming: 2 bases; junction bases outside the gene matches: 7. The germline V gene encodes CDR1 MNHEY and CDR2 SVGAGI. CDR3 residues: CASTSSGEQETQYF. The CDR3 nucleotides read TGTGCCAGCACCTCAAGCGGGGAGCAAGAGACCCAGTACTTC.

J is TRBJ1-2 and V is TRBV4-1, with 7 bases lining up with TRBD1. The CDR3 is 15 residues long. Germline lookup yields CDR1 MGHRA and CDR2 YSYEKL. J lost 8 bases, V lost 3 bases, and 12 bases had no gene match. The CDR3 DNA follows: TGCGCCAGCAGCCAGCCGGCGACAGGGACGCAGGGCTACACCTTC. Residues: CASSQPATGTQGYTF.

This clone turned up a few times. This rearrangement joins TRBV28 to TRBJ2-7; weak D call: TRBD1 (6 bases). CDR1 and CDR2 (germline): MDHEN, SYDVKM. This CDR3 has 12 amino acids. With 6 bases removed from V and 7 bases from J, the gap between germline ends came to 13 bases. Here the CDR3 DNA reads TGTGCCAGCAGGCCTAGGGGGTGGGAGCAGTACTTC. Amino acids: CASRPRGWEQYF.

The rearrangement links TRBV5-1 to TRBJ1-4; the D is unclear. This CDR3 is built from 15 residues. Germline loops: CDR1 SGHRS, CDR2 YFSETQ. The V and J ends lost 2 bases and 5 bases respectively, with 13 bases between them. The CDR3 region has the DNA TGCGCCAGCAGCTTAGACCCGGGATCCAATGAAAAACTGTTTTTT. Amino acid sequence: CASSLDPGSNEKLFF.

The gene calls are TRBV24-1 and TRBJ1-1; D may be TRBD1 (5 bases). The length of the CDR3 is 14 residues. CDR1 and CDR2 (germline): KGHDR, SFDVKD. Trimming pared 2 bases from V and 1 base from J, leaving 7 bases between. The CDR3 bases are TGTGCCACCAGTGATTACACAGGGAACACTGAAGCTTTCTTT. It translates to CATSDYTGNTEAFF.

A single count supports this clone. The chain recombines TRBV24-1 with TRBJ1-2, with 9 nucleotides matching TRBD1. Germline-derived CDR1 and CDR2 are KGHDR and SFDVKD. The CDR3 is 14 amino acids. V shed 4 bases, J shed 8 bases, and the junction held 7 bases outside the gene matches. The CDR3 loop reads CATSDGDRVKGYTF. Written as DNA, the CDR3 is TGTGCCACCAGTGACGGGGACAGGGTAAAAGGCTACACCTTC.

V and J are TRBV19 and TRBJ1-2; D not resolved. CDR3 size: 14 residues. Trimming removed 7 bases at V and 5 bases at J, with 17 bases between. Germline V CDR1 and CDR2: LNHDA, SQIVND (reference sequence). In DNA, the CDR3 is TGTGCCAGTACCTCAACAGAGGGTCCGTATGGCTACACCTTC. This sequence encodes CASTSTEGPYGYTF.

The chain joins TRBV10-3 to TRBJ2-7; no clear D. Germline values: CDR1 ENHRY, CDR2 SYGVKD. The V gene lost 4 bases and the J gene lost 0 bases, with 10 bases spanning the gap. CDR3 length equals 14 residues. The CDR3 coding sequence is TGTGCCATCAGTGCTAGTAAAGGCTCCTACGAGCAGTACTTC. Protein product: CAISASKGSYEQYF.

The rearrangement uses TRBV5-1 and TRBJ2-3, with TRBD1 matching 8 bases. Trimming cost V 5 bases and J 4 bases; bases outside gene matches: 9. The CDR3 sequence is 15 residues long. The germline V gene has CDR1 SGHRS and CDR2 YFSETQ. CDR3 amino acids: CASRGQGGTPDTQYF. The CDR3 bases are TGCGCCAGCAGAGGACAGGGTGGAACCCCAGATACGCAGTATTTT.

The CDR3 DNA is TGTGCCAGCAGTTCCGGACAGGGCGATACCTTCTGGGGCTACACCTTC. Translated: CASSSGQGDTFWGYTF. The J gene is TRBJ1-2, the V gene TRBV2, with TRBD1 matching 8 bases. The CDR3 runs 16 residues. V shed 5 bases and J 8 bases; nucleotides not matched to a gene: 16. Germline V gene sequence: CDR1 SNHLY, CDR2 FYNNEI.

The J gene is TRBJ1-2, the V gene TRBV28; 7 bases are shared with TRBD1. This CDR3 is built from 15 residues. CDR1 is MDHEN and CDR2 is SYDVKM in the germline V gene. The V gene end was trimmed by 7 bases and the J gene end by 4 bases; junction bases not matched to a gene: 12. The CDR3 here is CASIRGTGTVYGYTF. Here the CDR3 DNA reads TGTGCCAGCATTAGGGGTACGGGGACAGTCTATGGCTACACCTTC.

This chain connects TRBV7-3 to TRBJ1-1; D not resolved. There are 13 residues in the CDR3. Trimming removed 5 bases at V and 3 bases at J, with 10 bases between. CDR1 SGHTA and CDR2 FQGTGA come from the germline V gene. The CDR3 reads CASSESADTEAFF. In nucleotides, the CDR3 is TGTGCCAGCAGCGAATCTGCGGACACTGAAGCTTTCTTT.

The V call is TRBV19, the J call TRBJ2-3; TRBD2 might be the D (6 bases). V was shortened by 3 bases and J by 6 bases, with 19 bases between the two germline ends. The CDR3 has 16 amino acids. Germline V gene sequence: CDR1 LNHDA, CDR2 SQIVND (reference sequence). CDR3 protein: CASSIRGTVGGDTQYF. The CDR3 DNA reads TGTGCCAGTAGTATCCGGGGAACAGTCGGAGGGGATACGCAGTATTTT.

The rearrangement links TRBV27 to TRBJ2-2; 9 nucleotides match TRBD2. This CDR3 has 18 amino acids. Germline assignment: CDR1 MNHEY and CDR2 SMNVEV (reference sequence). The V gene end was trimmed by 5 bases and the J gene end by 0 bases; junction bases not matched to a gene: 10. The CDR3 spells CASSGNRLAAPNTGELFF. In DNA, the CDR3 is TGTGCCAGCAGTGGAAATCGACTAGCGGCGCCGAACACCGGGGAGCTGTTTTTT.

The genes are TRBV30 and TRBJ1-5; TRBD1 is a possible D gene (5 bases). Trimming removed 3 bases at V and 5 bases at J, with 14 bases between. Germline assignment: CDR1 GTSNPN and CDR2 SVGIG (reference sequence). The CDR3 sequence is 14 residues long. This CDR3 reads CAWSIGTIHQPQHF. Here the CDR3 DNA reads TGTGCCTGGAGCATCGGGACTATCCATCAGCCCCAGCATTTT.

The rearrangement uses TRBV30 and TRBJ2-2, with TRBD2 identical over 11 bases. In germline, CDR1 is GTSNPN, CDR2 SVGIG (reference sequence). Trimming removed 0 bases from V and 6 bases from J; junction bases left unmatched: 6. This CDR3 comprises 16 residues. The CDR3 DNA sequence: TGTGCCTGGAGTGTACTTCCACTAGCGGGGGCCGGGGAGCTGTTTTTT. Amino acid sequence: CAWSVLPLAGAGELFF.

CDR3 sequence (DNA): TGTGCCAGCAGCGGAGACAGGGGGTACGGCTACACCTTC. Protein sequence: CASSGDRGYGYTF. V gene TRBV28 combines with J gene TRBJ1-2, with 9 positions matching TRBD1. The CDR3 length is 13 residues. Trimming took 6 bases from V and 8 from J; bases not matched to a gene: 7. The germline CDR1 and CDR2 sequences are MDHEN and SYDVKM.

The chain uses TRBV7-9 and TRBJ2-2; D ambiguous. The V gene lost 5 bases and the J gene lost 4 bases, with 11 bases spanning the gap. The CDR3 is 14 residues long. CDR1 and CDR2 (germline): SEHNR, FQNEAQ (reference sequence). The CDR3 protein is CASSRNTGTGELFF. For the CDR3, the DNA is TGTGCCAGCAGCAGAAACACGGGCACCGGGGAGCTGTTTTTT. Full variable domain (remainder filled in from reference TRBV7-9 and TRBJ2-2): DTGVSQNPRHKITKRGQNVTFRCDPISEHNRLYWYRQTLGQGPEFLTYFQNEAQLEKSRLLSDRFSAERPKGSFSTLEIQRTEQGDSAMYLCASSRNTGTGELFFGEGSRLTVL.

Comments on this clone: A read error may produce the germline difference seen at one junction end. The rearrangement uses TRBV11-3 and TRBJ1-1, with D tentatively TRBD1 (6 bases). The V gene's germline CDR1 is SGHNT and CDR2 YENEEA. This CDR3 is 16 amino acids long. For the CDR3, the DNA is TGTGCCAGCAGCCACCTGTGGGGGAAGAGGGACACTGAGGCTTTCTTT. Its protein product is CASSHLWGKRDTEAFF. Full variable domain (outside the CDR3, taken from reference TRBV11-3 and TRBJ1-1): EAGVVQSPRYKIIEKKQPVAFWCNPISGHNTLYWYLQNLGQGPELLIRYENEEAVDDSQLPKDRFSAERLKGVDSTLKIQPAELGDSAVYLCASSHLWGKRDTEAFFGQGTRLTVV.

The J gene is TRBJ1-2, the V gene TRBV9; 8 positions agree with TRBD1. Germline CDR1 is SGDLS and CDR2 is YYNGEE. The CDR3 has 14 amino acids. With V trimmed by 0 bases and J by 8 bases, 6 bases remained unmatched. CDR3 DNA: TGTGCCAGCAGCGTAGATCCAGGGGGCGGAGGCTACACCTTC. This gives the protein CASSVDPGGGGYTF. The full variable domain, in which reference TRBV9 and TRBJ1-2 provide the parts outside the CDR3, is DSGVTQTPKHLITATGQRVTLRCSPRSGDLSVYWYQQSLDQGLQFLIQYYNGEERAKGNILERFSAQQFPDLHSELNLSSLELGDSALYFCASSVDPGGGGYTFGSGTRLTVV.

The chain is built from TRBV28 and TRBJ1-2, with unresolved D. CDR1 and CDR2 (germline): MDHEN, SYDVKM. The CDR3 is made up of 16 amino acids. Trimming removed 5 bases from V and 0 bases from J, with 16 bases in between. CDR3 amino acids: CASSLPLGSSNYGYTF. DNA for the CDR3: TGTGCCAGCAGTCTCCCCTTGGGCAGCTCTAACTATGGCTACACCTTC.

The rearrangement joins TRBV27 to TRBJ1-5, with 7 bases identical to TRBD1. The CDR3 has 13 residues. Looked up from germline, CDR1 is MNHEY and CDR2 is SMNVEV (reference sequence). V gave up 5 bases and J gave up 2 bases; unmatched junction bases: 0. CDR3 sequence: CASSDRGNQPQHF. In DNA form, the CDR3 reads TGTGCCAGCAGTGACAGGGGCAATCAGCCCCAGCATTTT.

CDR3 bases: TGTGCCAGTAGAGGCGGCCAGGGGTATGGCTACACCTTC. It encodes CASRGGQGYGYTF. This chain joins TRBV19 and TRBJ1-2; maybe TRBD1 (6 bases). Trimming took off 6 bases at V and 5 bases at J, with 13 bases between the two ends. CDR1 is LNHDA, CDR2 SQIVND, per germline (reference sequence). CDR3 length: 13 amino acids.

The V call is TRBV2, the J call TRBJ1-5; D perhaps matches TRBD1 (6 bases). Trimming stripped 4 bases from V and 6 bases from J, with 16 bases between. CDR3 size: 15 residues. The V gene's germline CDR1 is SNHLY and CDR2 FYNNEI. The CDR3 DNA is TGTGCCAGCAGTGCGGAACAGGGAAGGGGTCAGCCCCAGCATTTT. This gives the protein CASSAEQGRGQPQHF.

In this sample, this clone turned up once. The CDR3 nucleotides read TGTGCCAGCAGTTATACCAGTAAGAACACCGGGGAGCTGTTTTTT. As protein: CASSYTSKNTGELFF. The chain couples TRBV27 to TRBJ2-2; D not certain. Between the trimmed V and J ends, which lost 4 bases and 1 base, there was a span of 10 bases. Germline CDR1 and CDR2: MNHEY and SMNVEV (reference sequence). This CDR3 is 15 amino acids long.